These T cell receptor beta chains were read from a single sample in a study of blood T cells in healthy people across ages. TCRdb called the 5' RACE reads again in MiXCR, with one record for every CDR3 protein. Counted here are over 500,000 distinct CDR3 sequences, about 26% occurring once; the ten biggest clones make up about 3.3%. The same data also contributed to another study, on T cells of mothers and their children.

The sequenced material came from blood. These receptors were collected from a boy under 10 years old in good health. CDR3s leave out the opening cysteine and the closing phenylalanine or tryptophan. The order of the fields is V gene, CDR3 protein.

>TRBV3-1
ASSQELGHHDEQF
>TRBV6-5
ASGYWGNEQF
>TRBV29-1
SARRVGANVLT
>TRBV7-9
ASSPSFRQLAKNIQY
>TRBV6-1
ASPGQGAYEQY
>TRBV18
ASSPGRRGGYT
>TRBV15
ATSGSMDEQF
>TRBV3-1
ASSQFSPGELF
>TRBV5-1
ASSLRSSSYNSPLH
>TRBV13
ASSRLYYNEQF
>TRBV20-1
SANRGGNTGELF
>TRBV20-1
SARGHYEQY
>TRBV29-1
SVEEQFRGPSDTQY
>TRBV6-6
ASSSGRVLENEQF
>TRBV6-5
ASSSRAHEQY
>TRBV29-1
SVEVGWAEGQETQY
>TRBV7-8
ASSPQGVYHYEQY
>TRBV2
ASRAGALLKETQY
>TRBV27
ASSHRANNEQY
>TRBV7-2
ASSLALVLAGTQY
>TRBV7-9
ASSYSRRGVANEKLF
>TRBV30
AWTPGGLGNTIY
>TRBV3-1
ASSQGGAWGGTPLSHEQY
>TRBV29-1
SVTVAGGWGETQY
>TRBV7-7
ASSFTEGNEQF
>TRBV25-1
ASSESPGTEKLF
>TRBV27
ASSLMVTPAGGPYEQY
>TRBV4-3
ASSQGVASYEQY
>TRBV6-1
ASSERGLAGPEQY
>TRBV7-9
ASSPDGQGTF
>TRBV10-3
AISDPERETQY
>TRBV7-2
ASSPGGPGTGSFYGYI
>TRBV12-3/TRBV12-4
ASSSPTGIYGYT
>TRBV7-2
ASSLGSELAGQGEQY
>TRBV6-4
ASSGTGVDQPQH
>TRBV7-8
ASSSGLSATDTQY
>TRBV6-1
ASRRTALGERDNEQF
>TRBV20-1
SVRLDTQY
>TRBV25-1
ASTGDSNSNQPQH
>TRBV9
ASSVVVFDQPQH
>TRBV7-9
ASSSTTSGGETQY
>TRBV28
ASSPLEGQGTGELF
>TRBV4-1
ASSQGHFSGANVLT
>TRBV9
ASSVVPAGRMDYNEQF